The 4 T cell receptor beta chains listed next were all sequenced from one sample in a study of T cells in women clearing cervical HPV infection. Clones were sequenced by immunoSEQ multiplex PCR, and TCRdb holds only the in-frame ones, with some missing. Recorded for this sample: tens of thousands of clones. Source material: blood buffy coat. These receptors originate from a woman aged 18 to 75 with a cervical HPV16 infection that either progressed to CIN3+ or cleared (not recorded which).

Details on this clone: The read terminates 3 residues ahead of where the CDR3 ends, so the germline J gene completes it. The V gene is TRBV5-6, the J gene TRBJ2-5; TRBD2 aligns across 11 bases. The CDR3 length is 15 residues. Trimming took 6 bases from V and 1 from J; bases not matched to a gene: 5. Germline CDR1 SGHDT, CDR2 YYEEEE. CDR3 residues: CASTRLAGPQETQYF. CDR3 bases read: TGTGCCAGCACCAGACTAGCGGGGCCCCAAGAGACC.

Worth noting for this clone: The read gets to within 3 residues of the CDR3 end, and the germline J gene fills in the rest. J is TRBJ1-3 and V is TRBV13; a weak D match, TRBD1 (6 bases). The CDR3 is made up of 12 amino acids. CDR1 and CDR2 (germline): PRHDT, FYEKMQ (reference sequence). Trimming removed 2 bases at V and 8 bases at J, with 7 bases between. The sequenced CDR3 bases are TGTGCCAGCAGCTTACAGGGGCACACC. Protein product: CASSLQGHT. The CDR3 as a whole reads CASSLQGHTIYF.

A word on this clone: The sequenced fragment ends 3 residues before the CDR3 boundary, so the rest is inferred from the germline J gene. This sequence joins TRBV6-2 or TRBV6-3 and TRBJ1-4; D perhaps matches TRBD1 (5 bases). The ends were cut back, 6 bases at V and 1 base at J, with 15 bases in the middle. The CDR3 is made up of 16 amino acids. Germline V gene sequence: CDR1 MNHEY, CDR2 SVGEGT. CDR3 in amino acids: CASSSSGGRTNEKLFF. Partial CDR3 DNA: TGTGCCAGCAGCTCCTCGGGGGGGAGAACTAATGAAAAA.

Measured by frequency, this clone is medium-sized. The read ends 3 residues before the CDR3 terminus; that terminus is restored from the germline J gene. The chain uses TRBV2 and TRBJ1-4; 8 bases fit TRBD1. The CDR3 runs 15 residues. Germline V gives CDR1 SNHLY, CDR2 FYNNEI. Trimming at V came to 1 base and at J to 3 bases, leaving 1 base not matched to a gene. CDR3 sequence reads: CASSEVGQANEKLFF. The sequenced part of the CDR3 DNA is TGTGCCAGCAGTGAAGTGGGACAGGCTAATGAAAAA.